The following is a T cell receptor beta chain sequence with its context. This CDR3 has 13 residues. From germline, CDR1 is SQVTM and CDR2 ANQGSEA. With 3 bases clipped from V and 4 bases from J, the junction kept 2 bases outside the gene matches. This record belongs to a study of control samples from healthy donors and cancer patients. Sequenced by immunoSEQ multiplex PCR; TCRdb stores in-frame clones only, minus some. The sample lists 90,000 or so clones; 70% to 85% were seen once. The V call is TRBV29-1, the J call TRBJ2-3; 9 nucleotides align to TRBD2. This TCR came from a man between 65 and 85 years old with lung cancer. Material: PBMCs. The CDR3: CSVERGGSDTQYF. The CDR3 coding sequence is TGCAGCGTTGAGCGGGGGGGTTCAGATACGCAGTATTTT.